This T cell receptor beta chain was sequenced in a study of blood T cell repertoires in COVID-19. The overall study: PBMCs, B-cell-depleted T cells, or T cells were the source of the cDNA or gDNA that made up the material.

The CDR3 contains 14 residues. V was clipped by 4 bases and J by 3 bases, with 14 bases between them. Germline assignment: CDR1 SGHNT and CDR2 YYREEE (reference sequence). One Seattle source followed patients from active infection through their disease course. This clone has just one count. Original processing notes: The authors estimated nucleated cell counts from reference gene primer amplification. Sequencing used immunoSEQ multiplex PCR; TCRdb keeps in-frame clones, though not all of them. That table is the source of V, J and clone size, and D and trimming were worked out from the DNA. The sample lists about 530,000 clones, approximately 91% seen once, with roughly 7.4% in the top ten.

This receptor was taken from a woman between 50 and 59 years old with COVID-19, enrolled during active disease. What was sequenced was peripheral blood. This sequence joins TRBV5-4 and TRBJ2-7, with a possible D match to TRBD2 (6 bases). This CDR3 is CASSMTGEGYEQYF. The CDR3 DNA sequence: TGTGCCAGCAGCATGACGGGAGAAGGCTACGAGCAGTACTTC.